Described below is a single TCR beta chain sequence and its context. Its antigen remains unknown. The data stem from a study of response to subunit inactivated influenza vaccine. Study results and caveats: Each seasonal influenza vaccination, the authors suggested, recruits few new T cells.

In TCRdb, the RT-PCR reads were re-called with MiXCR into one record per CDR3 protein. The sample contains about 780,000 distinct CDR3 sequences, around 18% of which appear only once. This specimen was PBMCs from blood, taken about 5 days after vaccination. The sequence was obtained from a man aged 50 to 59 who received an inactivated influenza vaccine.

CDR3 sequence: CASSLGTGTSYEQYF. The CDR3, as DNA: TGTGCCAGCAGCTTAGGGACAGGGACCTCCTACGAGCAGTACTTC. The J gene is TRBJ2-7, the V gene TRBV11-2; 8 bases line up with TRBD1. This CDR3 spans 15 amino acids. V lost 1 base and J lost 0; bases outside the gene matches: 2. From germline, CDR1 is SGHAT and CDR2 FQNNGV.